The clone carrying this T cell receptor (beta chain) was observed a handful of times. Its specificity is unknown. The CDR3 is 13 residues long. CDR1 and CDR2 from the germline V gene are DFQATT and SNEGSKA (reference sequence). V lost 2 bases, J lost 2 bases, and 1 base stayed unmatched. The sample originates from a study of response to subunit inactivated influenza vaccine. Regarding the study as a whole: Authors suggested few new T cells are recruited by each seasonal influenza vaccination.

TCRdb analysed the RT-PCR reads with MiXCR anew, one entry per CDR3 protein. This table has 600,000 to 850,000 distinct CDR3 sequences, roughly 15% appearing once. The TCR was taken from a man in his fifties or sixties who received an inactivated influenza vaccine. The source material was PBMCs from blood, sampled roughly 15 days before vaccination. This sequence joins TRBV20-1 and TRBJ2-3; 7 bases are a match to TRBD1. In nucleotides, the CDR3 is TGCAGTGCTAGAACAGGGGTCACAGATACGCAGTATTTT. Translation: CSARTGVTDTQYF.